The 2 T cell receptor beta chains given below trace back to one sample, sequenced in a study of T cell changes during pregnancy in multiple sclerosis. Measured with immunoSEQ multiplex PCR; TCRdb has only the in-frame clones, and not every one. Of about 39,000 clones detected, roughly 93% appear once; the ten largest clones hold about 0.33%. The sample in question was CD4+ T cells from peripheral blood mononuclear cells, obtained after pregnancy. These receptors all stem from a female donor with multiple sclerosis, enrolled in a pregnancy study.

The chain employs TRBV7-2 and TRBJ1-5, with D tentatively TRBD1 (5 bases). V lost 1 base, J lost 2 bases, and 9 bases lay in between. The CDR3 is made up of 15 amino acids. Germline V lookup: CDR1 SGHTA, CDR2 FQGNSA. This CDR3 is CASSLGRGGNQPQHF. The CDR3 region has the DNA TGTGCCAGCAGCTTAGGGAGGGGCGGCAATCAGCCCCAGCATTTT.

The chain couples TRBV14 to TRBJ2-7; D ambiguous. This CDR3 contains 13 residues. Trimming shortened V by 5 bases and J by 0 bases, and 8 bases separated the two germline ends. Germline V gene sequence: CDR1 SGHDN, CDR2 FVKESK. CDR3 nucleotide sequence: TGTGCCAGCAGCACTGTATCCTCCTACGAGCAGTACTTC. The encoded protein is CASSTVSSYEQYF. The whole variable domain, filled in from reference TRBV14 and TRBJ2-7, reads EAGVTQFPSHSVIEKGQTVTLRCDPISGHDNLYWYRRVMGKEIKFLLHFVKESKQDESGMPNNRFLAERTGGTYSTLKVQPAELEDSGVYFCASSTVSSYEQYFGPGTRLTVT.